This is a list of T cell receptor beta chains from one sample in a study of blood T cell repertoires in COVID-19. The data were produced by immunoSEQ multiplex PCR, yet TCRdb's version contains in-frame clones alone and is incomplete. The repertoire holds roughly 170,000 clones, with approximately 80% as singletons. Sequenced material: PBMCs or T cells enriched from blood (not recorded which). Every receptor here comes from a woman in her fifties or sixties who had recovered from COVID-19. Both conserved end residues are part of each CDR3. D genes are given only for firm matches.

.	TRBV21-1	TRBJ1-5	CASSMVWEQPQHF
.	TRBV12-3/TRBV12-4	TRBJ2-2	CASSRTNTGELFF
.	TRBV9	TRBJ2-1	CASSVVGGVSSYNEQFF
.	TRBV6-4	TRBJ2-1	CASSLEERGEQFF
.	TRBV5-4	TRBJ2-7	CASSSGTGFEQYF
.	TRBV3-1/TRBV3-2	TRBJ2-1	CASSQDPSSPNEQFF
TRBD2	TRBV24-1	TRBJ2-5	CATSASSGRKPLGTQYF
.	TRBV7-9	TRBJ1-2	CASTRTDAYGYTF
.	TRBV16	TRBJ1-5	CASSQLEQGGNQPQHF
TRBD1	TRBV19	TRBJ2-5	CASSFSGTAQETQYF
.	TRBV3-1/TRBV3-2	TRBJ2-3	CASSPGEFADTQYF
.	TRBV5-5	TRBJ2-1	CASSVTMTRVEQFF
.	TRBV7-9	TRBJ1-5	CASSPVGGQPQHF
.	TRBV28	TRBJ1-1	CASSFPRGGPGTEAFF
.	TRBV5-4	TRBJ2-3	CASSDGDSTDTQYF
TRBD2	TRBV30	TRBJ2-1	CAGGLLAGESYNEQFF
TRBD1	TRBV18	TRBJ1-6	CASSHSGTGSSPLHF
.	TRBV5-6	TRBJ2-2	CASSYRQVRNTGELFF
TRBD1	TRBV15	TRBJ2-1	CATSPGTGWSNEQFF
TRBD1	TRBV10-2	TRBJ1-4	CASSSTLRTGDEKLFF
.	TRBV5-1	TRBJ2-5	CASSQDSPRETQYF
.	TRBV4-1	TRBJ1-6	CASSQGPRGSYNSPLHF
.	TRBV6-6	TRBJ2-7	CASSPGTPSEQYF
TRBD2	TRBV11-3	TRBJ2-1	CASSRTGLAEQFF
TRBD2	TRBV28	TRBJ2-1	CASSWGLAGDEQFF
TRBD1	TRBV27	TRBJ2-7	CASSWGTGRNEQYF
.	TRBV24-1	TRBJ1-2	CATSETTANYGYTF
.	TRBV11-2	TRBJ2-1	CASSLAGNEQFF
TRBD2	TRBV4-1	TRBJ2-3	CASSKKPPTMAGGEDTQYF
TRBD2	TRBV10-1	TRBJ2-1	CASSDCTGLAYNEQFF
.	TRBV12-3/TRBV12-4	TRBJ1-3	CASTPAGNTIYF
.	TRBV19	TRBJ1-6	CASSPRSNSPLHF
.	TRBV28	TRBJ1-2	CASTRESYGYTF
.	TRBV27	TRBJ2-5	CASSFREQETQYF
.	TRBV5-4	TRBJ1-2	CASSLVAGDGYTF
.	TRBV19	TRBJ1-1	CASRRGLNTEAFF
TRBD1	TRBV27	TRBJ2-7	CASSSWTGNTYEQYF
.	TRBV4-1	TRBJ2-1	CASSQLAIYEQFF
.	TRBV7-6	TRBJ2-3	CASSSGVARGADTQYF
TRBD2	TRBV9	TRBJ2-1	CASSPRVAGNEQFF
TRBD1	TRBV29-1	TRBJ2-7	CSVNRGYEQYF
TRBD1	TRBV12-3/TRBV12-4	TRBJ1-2	CASRQGRNYGYTF